A single sample is the source of the 31 T cell receptor beta chains below, sequenced in a study of cytomegalovirus exposure and HLA in healthy donors (TCRdb year 2017). Libraries came from the immunoSEQ multiplex PCR assay. A mixture of 60 forward primers for TCR Vbeta segments and 13 reverse primers for TCR Jbeta segments was used in the multiplex PCR. Entries here come from immuneACCESS through TCRdb and include only in-frame sequences with V and J called. Some clones fail to appear in such tables; in the studies checked, an unresolved V gene covers under half of the shortfall, and the cause of the remainder is unknown. The sample includes some 70,000 clones, with 70% to 80% observed a single time. Of the sample, roughly 8.2% falls within the top ten clones. Specimen: PBMCs. These receptors originate from a man aged 18 to 30 in good health and CMV-seropositive.

V is TRBV11-2 and J is TRBJ1-2, with 8 bases fitting TRBD1. CDR3 length: 15 amino acids. J lost 4 bases, V lost 2 bases, and 6 bases had no gene match. The germline CDR1 and CDR2 sequences are SGHAT and FQNNGV. CDR3 in DNA: TGTGCCAGCAGCTTACCGGGACAGGAGGGCTATGGCTACACCTTC. Its protein product is CASSLPGQEGYGYTF.

The chain couples TRBV28 to TRBJ1-2; D remains unclear. Trimming removed 3 bases from V and 5 bases from J, with 10 bases in between. In germline, CDR1 is MDHEN, CDR2 SYDVKM. The CDR3 is made up of 13 amino acids. CDR3 DNA: TGTGCCAGCAGTTTGGCGGCAGATTATGGCTACACCTTC. It is translated as CASSLAADYGYTF.

The CDR3 sequence: CSVDTSTDTQYF. DNA of the CDR3: TGCAGCGTTGACACAAGCACAGATACGCAGTATTTT. This chain joins TRBV29-1 and TRBJ2-3; D gene unclear. This CDR3 is 12 amino acids long. The V end was cut by 3 bases, the J end by 0 bases, with 4 bases between. The germline CDR1 and CDR2 sequences are SQVTM and ANQGSEA.

V is TRBV29-1 and J is TRBJ1-1, with D possibly matching TRBD1 (5 bases). The CDR3 loop spans 12 amino acids. Per germline, CDR1 SQVTM and CDR2 ANQGSEA. V was cut by 6 bases and J by 2 bases, with 10 bases left in between. CDR3 sequence reads: CSVDIDNTEAFF. The CDR3 nucleotides are TGCAGCGTGGACATCGATAACACTGAAGCTTTCTTT.

The V and J genes are TRBV5-6 and TRBJ1-6, with D possibly TRBD1 on 5 matching bases. The CDR3 totals 14 residues. Germline assignment: CDR1 SGHDT and CDR2 YYEEEE. The V and J ends lost 6 bases and 7 bases respectively, with 14 bases between them. As DNA, the CDR3 is TGTGCCAGCATCCCTCGGGGGGGGAATTCACCCCTCCACTTT. As protein: CASIPRGGNSPLHF.

This clone was observed a handful of times. This chain joins TRBV5-1 and TRBJ2-7, with D possibly matching TRBD1 (5 bases). The CDR3 has 12 residues. The ends were cut back, 1 base at V and 5 bases at J, with 7 bases in the middle. Germline V gene sequence: CDR1 SGHRS, CDR2 YFSETQ. The CDR3, as DNA: TGCGCCAGCAGCTTGTCAGGGAACGAGCAGTACTTC. This translates into CASSLSGNEQYF.

The rearrangement links TRBV10-2 to TRBJ1-1, with no clear D. Germline-derived CDR1 and CDR2 are WSHSY and SAAADI. With 11 bases removed from V and 1 base from J, the gap between germline ends came to 11 bases. CDR3 length: 12 amino acids. The DNA for the CDR3 is TGCGCCTCCGGCGGGCAGAACACTGAAGCTTTCTTT. Protein product: CASGGQNTEAFF.

The chain uses TRBV7-8 and TRBJ1-1, with D uncertain. This CDR3 region has 15 residues. Trimming took off 4 bases at V and 0 bases at J, with 12 bases between the two ends. Germline loops: CDR1 SGHVS, CDR2 FQNEAQ. The CDR3 DNA sequence: TGTGCCAGCAGCTCCCGTCTAACGCTGAACACTGAAGCTTTCTTT. It translates to CASSSRLTLNTEAFF. The complete variable domain, with remaining parts taken from reference TRBV7-8 and TRBJ1-1, reads GAGVSQSPRYKVAKRGQDVALRCDPISGHVSLFWYQQALGQGPEFLTYFQNEAQLDKSGLPSDRFFAERPEGSVSTLKIQRTQQEDSAVYLCASSSRLTLNTEAFFGQGTRLTVV.

The rearrangement joins TRBV29-1 to TRBJ1-4; no clear D. V was cut by 4 bases and J by 0 bases, with 6 bases left in between. Germline CDR1 is SQVTM and CDR2 is ANQGSEA. The CDR3 has 13 amino acids. CDR3 sequence reads: CSVGRATNEKLFF. The CDR3 nucleotides are TGCAGCGTTGGCCGGGCAACTAATGAAAAACTGTTTTTT.

The genes are TRBV4-1 and TRBJ1-2; TRBD1 is a possible D gene (6 bases). CDR1 MGHRA and CDR2 YSYEKL come from the germline V gene. The V end was cut by 1 base, the J end by 7 bases, with 10 bases between. The CDR3 runs 13 residues. Written as DNA, the CDR3 is TGCGCCAGCAGCCAAGGGACAGCCCTTGGCTACACCTTC. Protein sequence: CASSQGTALGYTF.

The chain links TRBV13 to TRBJ2-3, with 11 nucleotides matching TRBD2. CDR3 length: 19 amino acids. Germline V lookup: CDR1 PRHDT, CDR2 FYEKMQ (reference sequence). J lost 2 bases, V lost 5 bases, and 15 bases had no gene match. The CDR3 is CASSLSRASGGPITDTQYF. CDR3 DNA sequence: TGTGCCAGCAGCCTTAGTCGGGCTAGCGGGGGGCCGATCACAGATACGCAGTATTTT.

The J gene is TRBJ1-1, the V gene TRBV6-6; no firm D call. The CDR3 has 15 amino acids. Trimming took 3 bases from V and 1 from J, leaving 12 bases between them. Germline V gene data show CDR1 as MNHNY and CDR2 as SVGAGI (reference sequence). This chain's CDR3 is CASSYPGGGNTEAFF. DNA of the CDR3: TGTGCCAGCAGTTATCCGGGAGGAGGGAACACTGAAGCTTTCTTT.

The gene calls are TRBV30 and TRBJ2-1; 11 bases map to TRBD2. Germline trimming cut 0 bases from V and 7 bases from J; bases unmatched to any gene: 8. This CDR3 has 16 amino acids. Looked up from germline, CDR1 is GTSNPN and CDR2 is SVGIG (reference sequence). CDR3 coding DNA: TGTGCCTGGAGTGTGGGATTAGCGGGGGGGTTGAATGAGCAGTTCTTC. This sequence encodes CAWSVGLAGGLNEQFF.

J is TRBJ2-3 and V is TRBV11-2; D ambiguous. The ends were cut back, 0 bases at V and 3 bases at J, with 4 bases in the middle. Germline-derived CDR1 and CDR2 are SGHAT and FQNNGV. This CDR3 spans 13 amino acids. The CDR3 reads CASSLELTDTQYF. Written as DNA, the CDR3 is TGTGCCAGCAGCTTAGAACTGACAGATACGCAGTATTTT.

The chain joins TRBV30 to TRBJ2-2; 12 nucleotides line up with TRBD2. The CDR3 runs to 13 residues. V lost 3 bases, J lost 7 bases, and 0 bases stayed unmatched. Germline V gene data show CDR1 as GTSNPN and CDR2 as SVGIG (reference sequence). CDR3 sequence (DNA): TGTGCCTGGAGGACTAGCGGGGGCGGGGAGCTGTTTTTT. This encodes CAWRTSGGGELFF.

The chain employs TRBV7-9 and TRBJ1-2, with 9 bases that match TRBD1. The length of the CDR3 is 14 residues. Per germline, CDR1 SEHNR and CDR2 FQNEAQ (reference sequence). After removal of 4 bases from V and 1 base from J, the junction contained 1 base not matched to a gene. CDR3 DNA sequence: TGTGCCAGCAGCTCGGACAGGGGTAACTATGGCTACACCTTC. Its translation: CASSSDRGNYGYTF. Combining the CDR3 with reference TRBV7-9 and TRBJ1-2 gives the whole variable domain DTGVSQNPRHKITKRGQNVTFRCDPISEHNRLYWYRQTLGQGPEFLTYFQNEAQLEKSRLLSDRFSAERPKGSFSTLEIQRTEQGDSAMYLCASSSDRGNYGYTFGSGTRLTVV.

The chain joins TRBV30 to TRBJ1-4; 9 bases map to TRBD1. J gave up 5 bases and V 0 bases, and 4 bases lay outside the gene matches. The CDR3 spans 15 residues. The V gene's germline CDR1 is GTSNPN and CDR2 SVGIG (reference sequence). CDR3 nucleotides: TGTGCCTGGAGTGTTGGACAGGGGCCGAATGAAAAACTGTTTTTT. This translates into CAWSVGQGPNEKLFF.

The gene calls are TRBV19 and TRBJ1-5; D is unclear. This CDR3 is 13 amino acids long. Trimming removed 3 bases at V and 3 bases at J, with 6 bases between. Germline CDR1 reads LNHDA; CDR2 reads SQIVND (reference sequence). The CDR3 loop is CASSIQSNQPQHF. The CDR3 coding sequence is TGTGCCAGTAGTATCCAATCCAATCAGCCCCAGCATTTT.

By its share, this clone is large (0.1 to 1%). The V call is TRBV6-4, the J call TRBJ2-1, with TRBD2 identical over 15 bases. The CDR3 contains 16 residues. Per the germline V gene, CDR1 is MRHNA and CDR2 is SNTAGT. V shed 0 bases and J 7 bases; nucleotides not matched to a gene: 1. CDR3 DNA sequence: TGTGCCAGCAGTGACTCAGGACTAGCGGGAGGGAATGAGCAGTTCTTC. Translating gives CASSDSGLAGGNEQFF.

J is TRBJ1-3 and V is TRBV9; D call uncertain. This CDR3 has 13 amino acids. Germline assignment: CDR1 SGDLS and CDR2 YYNGEE. V gave up 0 bases and J gave up 7 bases, with 8 bases separating them. The CDR3 is CASSVAGANTIYF. In nucleotides, the CDR3 is TGTGCCAGCAGCGTAGCGGGAGCGAACACCATATATTTT.

The rearrangement uses TRBV5-4 and TRBJ1-2, with 7 bases matching TRBD1. CDR1 and CDR2 (germline): SGHNT, YYREEE (reference sequence). The CDR3 runs 16 residues. V shed 2 bases and J 1 base; nucleotides not matched to a gene: 8. The DNA for the CDR3 is TGTGCCAGCAGCTTAGGCGCCGGGACAGATAACTATGGCTACACCTTC. Translating gives CASSLGAGTDNYGYTF.

The rearrangement uses TRBV13 and TRBJ2-1, with D perhaps TRBD2 (7 bases). The germline gives CDR1 PRHDT, CDR2 FYEKMQ (reference sequence). This CDR3 contains 15 residues. Trimming removed 3 bases from V and 8 bases from J, with 17 bases in between. The CDR3 DNA reads TGTGCCAGCAGCTTGGGGGGCGGGAGTGCGGATGAGCAGTTCTTC. Amino acids: CASSLGGGSADEQFF.

This chain uses TRBV9 with TRBJ2-1, with 10 bases identical to TRBD2. The CDR3 loop spans 16 amino acids. Germline CDR1 reads SGDLS; CDR2 reads YYNGEE. The ends lost 0 bases at V and 3 bases at J; junction bases unmatched: 3. CDR3 sequence: CASSVGSSGSYNEQFF. Written as DNA, the CDR3 is TGTGCCAGCAGCGTAGGATCTAGCGGGAGCTACAATGAGCAGTTCTTC.

This clone showed up just once. The chain couples TRBV30 to TRBJ2-6, with 8 bases identical to TRBD1. Germline loops: CDR1 GTSNPN, CDR2 SVGIG (reference sequence). With 3 bases clipped from V and 1 base from J, the junction kept 8 bases outside the gene matches. The CDR3 loop spans 17 amino acids. CDR3 amino acids: CAWSLGQGGSGANVLTF. For the CDR3, the DNA is TGTGCCTGGAGCCTCGGACAGGGAGGATCTGGGGCCAACGTCCTGACTTTC.

The V call is TRBV20-1, the J call TRBJ2-5, with D tentatively TRBD2 (5 bases). Germline V gives CDR1 DFQATT, CDR2 SNEGSKA (reference sequence). V lost 5 bases and J 5 bases, leaving 9 bases between the germline ends. The CDR3 is 11 amino acids. Here the CDR3 DNA reads TGCAGTGCTTTTATAGCGGAGACCCAGTACTTC. Amino acids: CSAFIAETQYF.

V and J are TRBV6-4 and TRBJ2-2; 7 bases align to TRBD2. This CDR3 spans 16 amino acids. V shed 0 bases, J shed 1 base, and the junction held 2 bases outside the gene matches. Germline loops: CDR1 MRHNA, CDR2 SNTAGT. CDR3 bases: TGTGCCAGCAGTGACTCCTCTAGCGGGAACACCGGGGAGCTGTTTTTT. Amino acid sequence: CASSDSSSGNTGELFF.

The J gene is TRBJ1-1, the V gene TRBV30, with D possibly matching TRBD1 (5 bases). The V gene's germline CDR1 is GTSNPN and CDR2 SVGIG (reference sequence). V was cut by 0 bases and J by 9 bases, with 11 bases left in between. This CDR3 is built from 12 residues. The CDR3 region has the DNA TGTGCCTGGAGTGTATCCGGGGGTAAAGCTTTCTTT. Translating it yields CAWSVSGGKAFF.

This chain connects TRBV5-8 to TRBJ2-7; 8 bases align to TRBD1. Germline-derived CDR1 and CDR2 are SGHTS and YDEGEE. The CDR3 is made up of 15 amino acids. V was clipped by 0 bases and J by 4 bases; unmatched bases: 6. The CDR3 here is CASSLASGGLYEQYF. The DNA of the CDR3 is TGTGCCAGCAGCTTGGCCTCAGGGGGCTTGTACGAGCAGTACTTC.

This rearrangement joins TRBV6-5 to TRBJ1-1; unclear D gene. The V and J ends lost 0 bases and 3 bases respectively, with 5 bases between them. Germline V gene sequence: CDR1 MNHEY, CDR2 SVGAGI. The CDR3 runs to 13 residues. The CDR3 region is CASSYSQDTEAFF. The CDR3 coding sequence is TGTGCCAGCAGTTACTCGCAGGACACTGAAGCTTTCTTT.

The chain joins TRBV25-1 to TRBJ1-1; no firm D call. The CDR3 has 13 amino acids. V was shortened by 6 bases and J by 1 base, with 9 bases between the two germline ends. Per germline, CDR1 MGHDK and CDR2 SYGVNS. The CDR3 region is CASSINRNTEAFF. The CDR3, as DNA: TGTGCCAGCAGCATAAACAGGAACACTGAAGCTTTCTTT.

The chain links TRBV30 to TRBJ2-7, with D hard to call. Per the germline V gene, CDR1 is GTSNPN and CDR2 is SVGIG (reference sequence). This CDR3 contains 12 residues. With 0 bases removed from V and 3 bases from J, the gap between germline ends came to 6 bases. The CDR3 DNA reads as TGTGCCTGGAGTGTACTTTTCTACGAGCAGTACTTC. It is translated as CAWSVLFYEQYF. Drawing the rest from reference TRBV30 and TRBJ2-7, the complete variable domain is SQTIHQWPATLVQPVGSPLSLECTVEGTSNPNLYWYRQAAGRGLQLLFYSVGIGQISSEVPQNLSASRPQDRQFILSSKKLLLSDSGFYLCAWSVLFYEQYFGPGTRLTVT.